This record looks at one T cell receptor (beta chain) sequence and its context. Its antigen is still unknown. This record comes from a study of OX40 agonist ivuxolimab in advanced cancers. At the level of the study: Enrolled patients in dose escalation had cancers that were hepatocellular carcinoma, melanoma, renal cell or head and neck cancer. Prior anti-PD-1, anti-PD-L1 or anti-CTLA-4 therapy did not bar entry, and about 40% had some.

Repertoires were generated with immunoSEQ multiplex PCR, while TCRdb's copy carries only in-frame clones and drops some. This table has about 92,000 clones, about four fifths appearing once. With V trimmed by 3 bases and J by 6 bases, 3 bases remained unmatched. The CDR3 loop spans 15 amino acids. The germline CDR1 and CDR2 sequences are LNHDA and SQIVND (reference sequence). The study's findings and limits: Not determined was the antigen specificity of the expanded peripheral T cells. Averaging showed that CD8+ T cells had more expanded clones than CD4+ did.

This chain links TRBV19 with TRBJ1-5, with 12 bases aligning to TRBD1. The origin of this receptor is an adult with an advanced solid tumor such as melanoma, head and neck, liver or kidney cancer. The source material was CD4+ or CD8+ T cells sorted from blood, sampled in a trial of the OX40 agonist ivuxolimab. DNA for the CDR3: TGTGCCAGTAGTATTGGGACAGGGGGCACTCAGCCCCAGCATTTT. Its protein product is CASSIGTGGTQPQHF.